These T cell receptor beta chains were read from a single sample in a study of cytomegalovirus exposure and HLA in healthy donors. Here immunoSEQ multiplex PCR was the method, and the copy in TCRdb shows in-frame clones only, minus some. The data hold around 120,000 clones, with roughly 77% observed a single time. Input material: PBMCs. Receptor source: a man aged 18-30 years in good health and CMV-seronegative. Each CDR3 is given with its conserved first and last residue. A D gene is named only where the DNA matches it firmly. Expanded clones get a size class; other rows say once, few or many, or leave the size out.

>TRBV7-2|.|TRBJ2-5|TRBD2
TGTGCCAGCAGCTTACGGGCTAGCGGGAACCAAGAGACCCAGTACTTC
CASSLRASGNQETQYF
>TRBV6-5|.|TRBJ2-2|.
TGTGCCAGCATCTCAGACAGGACCGGGGAGCTGTTTTTT
CASISDRTGELFF
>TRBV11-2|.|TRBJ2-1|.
TGTGCCAGCAGCTCGAGGACTAATGAGCAGTTCTTC
CASSSRTNEQFF
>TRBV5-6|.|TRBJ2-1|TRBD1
TGTGCCAGCAGCTTGGGAAGGGACAGGATGGAGCAGTTCTTC
CASSLGRDRMEQFF
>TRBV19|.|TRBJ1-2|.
TGTGCCATCAAGGCCTCGGAAACAGGGCGGCGTGGCTACACCTTC
CAIKASETGRRGYTF
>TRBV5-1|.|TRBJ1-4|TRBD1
TGCGCCAGCAGCTTGTGGTCCGGGACAGGGGAGGAAAAACTGTTTTTT
CASSLWSGTGEEKLFF
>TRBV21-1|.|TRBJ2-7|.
TGTGCCAGCAGGGGCCGGGACACCTCCTACAAGCAGTACTTC
CASRGRDTSYKQYF
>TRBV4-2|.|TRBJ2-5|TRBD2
TGTGCCAGCAGCCCAGAGCGGGGGGGCTTGATGAGACAGACCCAGTACTTC
CASSPERGGLMRQTQYF
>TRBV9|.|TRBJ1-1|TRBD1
TGTGCCAGCAGCGAGGAAGAACCGGGACAGGGGTTGAGGAACACTGAAGCTTTCTTT
CASSEEEPGQGLRNTEAFF
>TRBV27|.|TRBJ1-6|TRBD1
TGTGCCAGCAGCCGAGGGGGACAGTATAATTCACCCCTCCACTTT
CASSRGGQYNSPLHF
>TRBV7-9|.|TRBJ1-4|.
TGTGCCAGCAGCTTAGTGTTGACAGCAACTAATGAAAAACTGTTTTTT
CASSLVLTATNEKLFF
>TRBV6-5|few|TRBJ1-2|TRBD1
TGTGCCAGCAGTTACGATGGGACAGGGGGGAACTATGGCTACACCTTC
CASSYDGTGGNYGYTF
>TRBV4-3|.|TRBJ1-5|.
TGCGCCAGCAGCCAAGACCACTCGCTACGGCCCCAGCATTTT
CASSQDHSLRPQHF
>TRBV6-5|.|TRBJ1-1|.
TGTGCCAGCAGGCAGCGGGGCGTGGGCACTGAAGCTTTCTTT
CASRQRGVGTEAFF
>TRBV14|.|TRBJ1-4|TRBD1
TGTGCCAGCAGCCAAAGGACAGGAAACGAAAAACTGTTTTTT
CASSQRTGNEKLFF
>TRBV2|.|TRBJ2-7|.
TGTGCCAGCAGTGAAAGGCCCCGGACACTTACCTACGAGCAGTACTTC
CASSERPRTLTYEQYF
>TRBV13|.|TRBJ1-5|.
TGTGCCAGCAGCTCTCGGGGTGGCAATCAGCCCCAGCATTTT
CASSSRGGNQPQHF
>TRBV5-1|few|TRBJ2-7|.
TGCGCCAGCAGCTTGGTGACTAGCTACGAGCAGTACTTC
CASSLVTSYEQYF
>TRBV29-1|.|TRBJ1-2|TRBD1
TGCAGCGTTGAGGCTCAGGGGGGTGGCTACACCTTC
CSVEAQGGGYTF
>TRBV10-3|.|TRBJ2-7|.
TGTGCCATCAGCACCGGGACAAATTCCTACGAGCAGTACTTC
CAISTGTNSYEQYF
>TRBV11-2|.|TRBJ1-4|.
TGTGCCAGCAGCTTGGATAGGGGATGGGAAAAACTGTTTTTT
CASSLDRGWEKLFF
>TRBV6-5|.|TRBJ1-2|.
TGTGCCAGCAGACACCGTACGACAGTCGACTATGGCTACACCTTC
CASRHRTTVDYGYTF
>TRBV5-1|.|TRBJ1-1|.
TGCGCCAGCAGCAACGGACACATGAACACTGAAGCTTTCTTT
CASSNGHMNTEAFF
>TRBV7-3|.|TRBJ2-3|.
TGTGCCAGCAGCTATAGGCTTGGCCGGGGGACAGATACGCAGTATTTT
CASSYRLGRGTDTQYF
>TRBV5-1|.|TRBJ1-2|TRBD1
TGCGCCAGCAGCTTGAGCACAGGGGCCTATGGCTACACCTTC
CASSLSTGAYGYTF
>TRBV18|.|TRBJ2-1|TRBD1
TGTGCCAGCTCACTTGGGACAGGGCAGTTCTTC
CASSLGTGQFF
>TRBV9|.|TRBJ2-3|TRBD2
TGTGCCAGCAGCGGCGGGGGTGGGAGCGATAATACGCAGTATTTT
CASSGGGGSDNTQYF
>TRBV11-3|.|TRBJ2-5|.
TGTGCCAGCAGCGTAACCCACCAGGAACAAGAGACCCAGTACTTC
CASSVTHQEQETQYF
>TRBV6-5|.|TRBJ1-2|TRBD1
TGTGCCAGCACCGTTGACAGGGCTACCTATGGCTACACCTTC
CASTVDRATYGYTF
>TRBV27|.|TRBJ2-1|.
TGTGCCAGCAGTCAGGGGGGCTCCTACAATGAGCAGTTCTTC
CASSQGGSYNEQFF
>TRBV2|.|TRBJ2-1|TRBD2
TGTGCCAGATCGGGACTAGCGGGGGGGTGGGAGCAGTTCTTC
CARSGLAGGWEQFF
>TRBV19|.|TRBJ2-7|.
TGTGCCAGTAGTAAAGGACACACCTACGAGCAGTACTTC
CASSKGHTYEQYF
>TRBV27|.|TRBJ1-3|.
TGTGCCAGCCCGGGAGTCTCTGGAAACACCATATATTTT
CASPGVSGNTIYF
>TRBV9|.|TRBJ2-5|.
TGTGCCAGCAGCGCCACAGGGTCCCCACAAGAGACCCAGTACTTC
CASSATGSPQETQYF